A single sample is the source of the 17 T cell receptor beta chains below, sequenced in a study of cytomegalovirus exposure and HLA in healthy donors. The PCR was carried out with 60 Vbeta primers and 13 Jbeta primers. Sequenced by immunoSEQ multiplex PCR; TCRdb stores in-frame clones only, minus some. This sample has 170,000 or so clones, with roughly 80% found just once. What was sequenced was PBMCs. Receptors were obtained from a man aged 45-65 years in good health and CMV-seronegative.

The rearrangement joins TRBV28 to TRBJ1-5; D is undetermined. V lost 3 bases and J lost 3, with 15 bases in between. Germline-derived CDR1 and CDR2 are MDHEN and SYDVKM. This CDR3 has 16 residues. The CDR3 loop is CASSLPTLNSNQPQHF. In DNA form, the CDR3 reads TGTGCCAGCAGTTTGCCGACTCTAAATTCCAATCAGCCCCAGCATTTT.

The CDR3 spells CASSLGGGYEQYF. The CDR3 DNA reads as TGTGCCAGCAGTTTAGGGGGCGGCTACGAGCAGTACTTC. The J gene is TRBJ2-7, the V gene TRBV28; tentative D call: TRBD1 (6 bases). Trimming pared 2 bases from V and 3 bases from J, leaving 8 bases between. CDR1 and CDR2 (germline): MDHEN, SYDVKM. This CDR3 contains 13 residues.

This sequence joins TRBV28 and TRBJ2-7; 11 nucleotides line up with TRBD1. The germline gives CDR1 MDHEN, CDR2 SYDVKM. The CDR3 loop spans 15 amino acids. The V segment lost 6 bases and the J segment 6 bases; nucleotides outside the gene matches: 10. The CDR3 DNA reads TGTGCCAGCAGGCTCGGACAGGGGGCTTCGTCCGAGCAGTACTTC. This gives the protein CASRLGQGASSEQYF.

The chain is built from TRBV4-1 and TRBJ1-2, with 8 bases that match TRBD1. The CDR3 spans 15 residues. J was trimmed by 3 bases and V by 1 base; bases with no gene match: 4. In germline, CDR1 is MGHRA, CDR2 YSYEKL. Written as DNA, the CDR3 is TGCGCCAGCAGCCAAGGGGACAGGCAGTACTATGGCTACACCTTC. It codes for CASSQGDRQYYGYTF.

This rearrangement joins TRBV7-9 to TRBJ1-6; D is undetermined. The CDR3 runs 16 residues. V was clipped by 4 bases and J by 0 bases, with 10 bases between them. Germline CDR1 reads SEHNR; CDR2 reads FQNEAQ (reference sequence). In DNA form, the CDR3 reads TGTGCCAGCAGCTCCCCAGGAGGCTCCTATAATTCACCCCTCCACTTT. Amino acid sequence: CASSSPGGSYNSPLHF.

The rearrangement uses TRBV4-1 and TRBJ2-3; tentatively, D is TRBD2 (6 bases). Germline-derived CDR1 and CDR2 are MGHRA and YSYEKL. The CDR3 runs 16 residues. V gave up 1 base and J gave up 6 bases, with 17 bases separating them. CDR3 DNA: TGCGCCAGCAGCCAAGTACCCCTCAGCGGGTTTGATACGCAGTATTTT. This codes for CASSQVPLSGFDTQYF.

The chain links TRBV25-1 to TRBJ2-3; 8 bases line up with TRBD2. The germline gives CDR1 MGHDK, CDR2 SYGVNS. The CDR3 sequence is 17 residues long. V lost 9 bases and J lost 1; bases outside the gene matches: 15. CDR3 sequence: CASPSGAREGGTDTQYF. In nucleotides, the CDR3 is TGTGCCAGTCCATCGGGCGCCCGGGAGGGCGGCACAGATACGCAGTATTTT.

The chain is built from TRBV6-6 and TRBJ2-1, with 8 bases identical to TRBD2. The V and J ends lost 7 bases and 0 bases, in that order; junction bases with no gene match: 5. CDR3 length equals 15 residues. CDR1 MNHNY and CDR2 SVGAGI come from the germline V gene (reference sequence). The CDR3 nucleotides read TGTGCCAGCAAAGCGGGGGATACCTCCTACAATGAGCAGTTCTTC. Its translation: CASKAGDTSYNEQFF.

This clone was seen only a few times. V usage is TRBV7-2 and J usage is TRBJ1-4; D is perhaps TRBD1 (6 bases). The CDR3 consists of 15 residues. Germline V gives CDR1 SGHTA, CDR2 FQGNSA. The V end was cut by 5 bases, the J end by 8 bases, with 18 bases between. CDR3 in amino acids: CASSTRGGFGEKLFF. The DNA for the CDR3 is TGTGCCAGCAGCACGAGGGGGGGGTTCGGCGAAAAACTGTTTTTT.

The chain is built from TRBV5-4 and TRBJ2-3; 14 nucleotides align to TRBD2. CDR1 is SGHNT, CDR2 YYREEE, per germline (reference sequence). The CDR3 length is 16 residues. V lost 4 bases, J lost 9 bases, and 10 bases stayed unmatched. The CDR3 region has the DNA TGTGCCAGCAGCCCTGGACTAGCGGGAGGTTTAGGAACGCAGTATTTT. As protein: CASSPGLAGGLGTQYF.

CDR3 in DNA: TGTGCCAGCAGCCCTAATCTCCCACAGGGTCGTTACGAGCAGTACTTC. It encodes CASSPNLPQGRYEQYF. This sequence joins TRBV14 and TRBJ2-7; D possibly corresponds to TRBD1 (6 bases). CDR3 length: 16 amino acids. Germline CDR1 reads SGHDN; CDR2 reads FVKESK. The ends were cut back, 4 bases at V and 4 bases at J, with 20 bases in the middle.

The V gene is TRBV5-6, the J gene TRBJ2-5, with D tentatively TRBD2 (5 bases). The CDR3 is 15 residues long. V was cut by 2 bases and J by 2 bases, with 13 bases left in between. CDR1 and CDR2 from the germline V gene are SGHDT and YYEEEE. CDR3 region: CASSLPSGIQETQYF. DNA of the CDR3: TGTGCCAGCAGCTTACCTTCGGGGATACAAGAGACCCAGTACTTC.

This chain connects TRBV19 to TRBJ1-3; 9 positions match TRBD1. The V gene end was trimmed by 6 bases and the J gene end by 0 bases; junction bases not matched to a gene: 15. The CDR3 has 19 amino acids. The germline gives CDR1 LNHDA, CDR2 SQIVND (reference sequence). The CDR3 DNA reads TGTGCCAGTAGGGGGACAGGGCTAATACCCTATTACTCTGGAAACACCATATATTTT. Amino acid sequence: CASRGTGLIPYYSGNTIYF.

This chain uses TRBV18 with TRBJ1-1, with D uncertain. Between the trimmed V and J ends, which lost 3 bases and 2 bases, there was a span of 16 bases. The CDR3 covers 16 residues. Germline V gives CDR1 KGHSH, CDR2 LQKENI. Here the CDR3 reads CASSPPVGQANTEAFF. CDR3 in DNA: TGTGCCAGCTCACCCCCGGTAGGTCAGGCTAACACTGAAGCTTTCTTT.

V usage is TRBV4-3 and J usage is TRBJ2-5; possible D gene TRBD1, 6 bases. The CDR3 loop spans 15 amino acids. V dropped 1 base and J dropped 0 bases, with 9 bases sitting between them. Germline V gene lookup returns CDR1 LGHNA and CDR2 YSLEER. The CDR3 sequence: CASSQAGTHQETQYF. The CDR3 DNA reads as TGCGCCAGCAGCCAAGCCGGGACACACCAAGAGACCCAGTACTTC.

This clone was seen a single time. The genes are TRBV27 and TRBJ1-1, with D maybe TRBD1 (6 bases). The length of the CDR3 is 14 residues. The V and J ends lost 5 bases and 1 base respectively, with 11 bases between them. CDR1 is MNHEY and CDR2 is SMNVEV in the germline V gene (reference sequence). The CDR3 loop is CASSPDRSNTEAFF. CDR3 nucleotide sequence: TGTGCCAGCAGTCCTGACAGGTCGAACACTGAAGCTTTCTTT.

V gene TRBV11-2 combines with J gene TRBJ1-4; D is unclear. Trimming cost V 5 bases and J 4 bases, with 11 bases left between them. CDR3 length: 14 amino acids. Germline V lookup: CDR1 SGHAT, CDR2 FQNNGV. CDR3 region: CASSRDRGNEKLFF. The CDR3 region has the DNA TGTGCCAGCAGCCGAGATCGGGGTAATGAAAAACTGTTTTTT.